A selection of T cell receptor beta chains follows, all from one sample in a study of blood T cell repertoires in COVID-19. Profiled with immunoSEQ multiplex PCR; TCRdb holds only in-frame clones, not every one. The table records about 210,000 clones, about nine tenths of them present only once. The sequenced sample was peripheral blood. The origin of the receptors is a man between 65 and 85 years old with acute or convalescent COVID-19. CDR3s include the opening cysteine and the closing phenylalanine or tryptophan. Not every row has a clone size; where given, it reads once, few, many or a size class.

J gene	clone size	V gene	CDR3 length	CDR3 protein
TRBJ1-5	once	TRBV24-1	16	CATSDTNTGGNQPQHF
TRBJ2-3	-	TRBV7-2	14	CASSSGLAGDTQYF
TRBJ1-5	-	TRBV30	13	CAWSVGGNQPQHF
TRBJ2-1	-	TRBV4-2	16	CASSQGTSGRAGEQFF
TRBJ1-1	-	TRBV5-1	15	CASSPLGYPNTEAFF
TRBJ2-6	-	TRBV25-1	18	CASSDNRETLSGANVLTF
TRBJ2-1	-	TRBV7-2	15	CASSLFPTGAFEQFF
TRBJ1-5	once	TRBV25-1	16	CASSATGGIGNQPQHF
TRBJ2-6	-	TRBV19	14	CASSIPEGGNVLTF
TRBJ1-1	once	TRBV6-1	14	CASSETGVGTEAFF
TRBJ1-2	-	TRBV27	15	CARGGPLIANYGYTF
TRBJ2-1	-	TRBV4-2	17	CASSQEGLAGAYNEQFF
TRBJ1-5	once	TRBV4-1	14	CASSQDHFNQPQHF
TRBJ1-6	once	TRBV5-1	17	CASSILGQGNHNSPLHF
TRBJ2-3	-	TRBV6-6	16	CASRRTALIGTDTQYF
TRBJ2-1	-	TRBV24-1	13	CATSDHISYEQFF
TRBJ2-7	-	TRBV27	12	CASSVQGAEQYF
TRBJ2-5	-	TRBV7-6	18	CASSSSPSAGERGETQYF
TRBJ1-6	-	TRBV7-9	14	CASSLGGSNSPLHF
TRBJ1-3	-	TRBV27	15	CASSLRGTSGNTIYF
TRBJ1-1	-	TRBV11-2	12	CASSSLERGAFF
TRBJ1-6	-	TRBV9	16	CASSQTADGGNSPLHF
TRBJ1-5	-	TRBV27	15	CASRPGLLLEQPQHF
TRBJ2-1	-	TRBV9	14	CASSVVGLNNEQFF
TRBJ2-3	-	TRBV5-4	17	CASSPSLLAGATDTQYF
TRBJ2-3	-	TRBV29-1	13	CSADRAVPDTQYF
TRBJ1-2	-	TRBV7-2	13	CASSPGGEGGYTF
TRBJ1-1	-	TRBV18	11	CASSQISEAFF
TRBJ1-4	-	TRBV5-6	14	CASSLQGANEKLFF
TRBJ2-2	-	TRBV7-6	14	CASSNSGDTGELFF
TRBJ1-1	-	TRBV28	14	CASSQGGDRGEAFF
TRBJ1-3	-	TRBV19	15	CASMPLGGAGNTIYF
TRBJ2-5	-	TRBV28	16	CASSSYGQAAWETQYF
TRBJ2-1	few	TRBV18	16	CASSPSRGTLGNEQFF